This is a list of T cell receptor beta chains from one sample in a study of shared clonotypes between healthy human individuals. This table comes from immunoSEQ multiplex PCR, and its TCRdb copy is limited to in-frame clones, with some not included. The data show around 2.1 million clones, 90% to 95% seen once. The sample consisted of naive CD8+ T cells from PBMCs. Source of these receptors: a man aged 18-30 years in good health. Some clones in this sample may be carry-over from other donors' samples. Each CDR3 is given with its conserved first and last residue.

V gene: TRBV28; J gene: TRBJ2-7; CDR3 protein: CASSLPRDRVLPSSYEQYF
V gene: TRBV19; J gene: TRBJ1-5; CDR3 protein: CASSIDPRDRVFSNQPQHF
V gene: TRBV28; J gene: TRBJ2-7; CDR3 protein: CASSPIREVYEQYF
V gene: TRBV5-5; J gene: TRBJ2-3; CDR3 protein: CASSLVQTRIQNTQYF
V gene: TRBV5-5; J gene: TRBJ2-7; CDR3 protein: CASSLGLGTGVYEQYF
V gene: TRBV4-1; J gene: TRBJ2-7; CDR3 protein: CASSQRTGGIYEQYF
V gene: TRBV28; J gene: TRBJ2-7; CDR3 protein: CASMNRGYEQYF
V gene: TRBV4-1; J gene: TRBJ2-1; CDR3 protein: CASSPASVGTSYYNEQFF
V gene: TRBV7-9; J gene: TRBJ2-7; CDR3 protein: CASSPDRDYEQYF
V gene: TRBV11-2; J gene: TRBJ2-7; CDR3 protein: CASSPTGPNEQYF
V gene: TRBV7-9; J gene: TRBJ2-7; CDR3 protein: CASSAGSYEQYF
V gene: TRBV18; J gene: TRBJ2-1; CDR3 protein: CASSPPDRGPYNEQFF
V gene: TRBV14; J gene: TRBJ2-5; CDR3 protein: CASSQGRQGARAQYF
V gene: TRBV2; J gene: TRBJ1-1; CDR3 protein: CARNIGQGNTEAFF
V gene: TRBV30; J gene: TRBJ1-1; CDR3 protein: CAWSRATEAFF
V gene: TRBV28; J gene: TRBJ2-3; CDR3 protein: CASSDRDTSPNTQYF
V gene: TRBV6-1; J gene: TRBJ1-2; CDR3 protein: CASSEAGDRANYGYTF
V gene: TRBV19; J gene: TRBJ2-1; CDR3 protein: CASRTTSGSYNEQFF
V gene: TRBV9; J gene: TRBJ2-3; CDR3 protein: CASSPGGGRGADTQYF
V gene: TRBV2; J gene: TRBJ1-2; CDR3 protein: CASGDGTGPGLGTF
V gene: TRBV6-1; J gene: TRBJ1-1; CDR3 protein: CASSERAAEAFF
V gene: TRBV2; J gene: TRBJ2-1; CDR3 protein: CASSSEPRDEQFF
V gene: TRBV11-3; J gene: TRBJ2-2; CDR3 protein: CASSLRPGQGTGELFF
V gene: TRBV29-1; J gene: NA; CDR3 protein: CSVRSGSDSYEQYF
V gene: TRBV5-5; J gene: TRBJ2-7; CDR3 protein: CASRIAGASSYEQYF
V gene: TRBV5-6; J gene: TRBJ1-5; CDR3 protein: CASSFGAGHQPQHF
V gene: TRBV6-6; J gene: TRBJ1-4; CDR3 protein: CASNLSGKVPNEKLFF
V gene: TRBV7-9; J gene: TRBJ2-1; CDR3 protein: CASSLKGGTSSNEQFF
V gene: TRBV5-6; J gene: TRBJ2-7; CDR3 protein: CASSLGTEQYF
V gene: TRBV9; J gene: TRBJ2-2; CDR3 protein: CASSPTMGETGELFF
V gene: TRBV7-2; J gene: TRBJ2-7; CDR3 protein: CASSFSGGHYEQYF
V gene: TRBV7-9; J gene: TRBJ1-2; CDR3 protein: CASSLGDSRYGYTF
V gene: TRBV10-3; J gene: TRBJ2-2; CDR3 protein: CAISESSPTRELFF
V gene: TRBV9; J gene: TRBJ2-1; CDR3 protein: CASSANRAPGLYNEQFF
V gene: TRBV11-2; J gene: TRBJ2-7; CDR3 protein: CASSVGGQGLGEQYF
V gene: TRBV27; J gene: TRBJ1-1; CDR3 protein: CASRLTGLNTEAFF
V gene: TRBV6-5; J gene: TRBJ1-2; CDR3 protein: CASSYGGGADGYTF
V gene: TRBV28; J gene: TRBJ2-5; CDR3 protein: CASSLSSGIEETQYF
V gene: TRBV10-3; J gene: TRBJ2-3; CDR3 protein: CAIRPGLAGGPEDTQYF
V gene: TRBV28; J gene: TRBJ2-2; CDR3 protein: CASTNPRNGGTNTGELFF
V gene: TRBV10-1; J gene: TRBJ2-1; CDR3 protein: CASSHGRNEQFF
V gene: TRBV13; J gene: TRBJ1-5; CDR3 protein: CASSQGRGNQPQHF
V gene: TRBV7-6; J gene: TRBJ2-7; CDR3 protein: CASSSGLAGTYEQYF
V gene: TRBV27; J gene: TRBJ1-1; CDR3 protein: CASSLVGGRTEAFF
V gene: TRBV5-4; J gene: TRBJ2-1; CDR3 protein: CASSFPPLGNNEQFF
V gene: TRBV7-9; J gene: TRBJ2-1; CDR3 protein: CATLVRDRDYNEQFF
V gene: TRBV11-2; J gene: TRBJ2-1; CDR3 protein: CASSIFLAGKGNEQFF
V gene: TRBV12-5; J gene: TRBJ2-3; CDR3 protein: CASGLGITATDTQYF
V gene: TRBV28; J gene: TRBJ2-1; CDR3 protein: CASSLTGTSGRAYNEQFF
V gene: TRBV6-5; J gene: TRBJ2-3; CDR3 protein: CASSYSPGGADTQYF